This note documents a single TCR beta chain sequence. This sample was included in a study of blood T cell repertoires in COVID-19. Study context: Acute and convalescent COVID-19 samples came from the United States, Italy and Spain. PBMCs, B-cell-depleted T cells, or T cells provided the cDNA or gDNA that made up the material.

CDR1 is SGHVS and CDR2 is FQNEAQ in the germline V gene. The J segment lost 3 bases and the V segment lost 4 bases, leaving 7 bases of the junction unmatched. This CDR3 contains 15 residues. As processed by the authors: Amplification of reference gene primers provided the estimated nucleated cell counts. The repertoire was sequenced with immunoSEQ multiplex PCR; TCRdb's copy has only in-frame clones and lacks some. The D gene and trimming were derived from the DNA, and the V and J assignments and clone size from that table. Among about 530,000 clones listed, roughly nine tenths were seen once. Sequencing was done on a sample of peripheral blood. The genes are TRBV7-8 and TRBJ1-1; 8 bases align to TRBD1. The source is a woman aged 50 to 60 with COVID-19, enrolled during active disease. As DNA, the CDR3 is TGTGCCAGCAGCTACGGACAGGGCCTATACACTGAAGCTTTCTTT. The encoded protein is CASSYGQGLYTEAFF. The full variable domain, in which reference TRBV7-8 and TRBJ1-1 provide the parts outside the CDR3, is GAGVSQSPRYKVAKRGQDVALRCDPISGHVSLFWYQQALGQGPEFLTYFQNEAQLDKSGLPSDRFFAERPEGSVSTLKIQRTQQEDSAVYLCASSYGQGLYTEAFFGQGTRLTVV.